This is a list of T cell receptor beta chains from one sample in a study of blood T cell repertoires in COVID-19. This table comes from immunoSEQ multiplex PCR, and its TCRdb copy is limited to in-frame clones, with some not included. The table includes hundreds of thousands of clones, about nine tenths detected once. The sample taken for sequencing was peripheral blood. Receptors were obtained from a woman younger than 45 with COVID-19, enrolled during active disease. Both conserved end residues are part of each CDR3. Fields, in order: D gene, V gene, clone size, J gene, CDR3 protein, CDR3 DNA. A D gene is named only where the DNA matches it firmly. A row's size may be missing; if present it is once, few, many or a size class.

TRBD1	TRBV29-1	.	TRBJ2-7	CSVEGTGAEQYF	TGCAGCGTTGAAGGGACAGGCGCCGAGCAGTACTTC
.	TRBV6-5	once	TRBJ1-2	CASSQRGGYGYTF	TGTGCCAGCAGCCAGAGAGGCGGGTATGGCTACACCTTC
TRBD1	TRBV2	.	TRBJ1-5	CASSEAPDRGHQPQHF	TGTGCCAGCAGTGAAGCCCCGGACAGGGGGCATCAGCCCCAGCATTTT
TRBD1	TRBV3-1/TRBV3-2	.	TRBJ1-2	CASSLRGTGVGYTF	TGTGCCAGCAGCCTAAGAGGGACAGGGGTAGGCTACACCTTC
.	TRBV29-1	.	TRBJ2-1	CSDLQGLNSYNEQFF	TGCAGCGACCTCCAGGGATTAAACTCCTACAATGAGCAGTTCTTC
.	TRBV5-4	.	TRBJ2-5	CASARGFQETQYF	TGTGCCAGCGCTAGAGGTTTCCAAGAGACCCAGTACTTC
.	TRBV5-8	.	TRBJ2-5	CASSSWGSRAGETQYF	TGTGCCAGCAGCTCCTGGGGCAGCCGGGCCGGAGAGACCCAGTACTTC
TRBD1	TRBV9	.	TRBJ1-6	CASSGGTGYNSPLHF	TGTGCCAGCAGCGGGGGGACAGGGTATAATTCACCCCTCCACTTT
.	TRBV19	.	TRBJ1-1	CASRWGQGAFF	TGTGCCAGTAGATGGGGTCAGGGCGCTTTCTTT
TRBD1	TRBV5-6	.	TRBJ2-7	CASSFMGRGQDEQYF	TGTGCCAGCAGCTTCATGGGTAGGGGGCAGGACGAGCAGTACTTC
.	TRBV5-1	.	TRBJ1-1	CASSLNRPDDTEAFF	TGCGCCAGCAGCTTGAACAGACCTGATGACACTGAAGCTTTCTTT
TRBD2	TRBV7-3	.	TRBJ2-1	CASSFTGGVNEQFF	TGTGCCAGCAGCTTCACCGGGGGGGTTAATGAGCAGTTCTTC
.	TRBV11-3	.	TRBJ2-1	CASSPEGGAYNEQFF	TGTGCCAGCAGCCCGGAGGGGGGGGCCTACAATGAGCAGTTCTTC
.	TRBV2	few	TRBJ1-5	CASGKTGGHQPQHF	TGTGCCAGCGGGAAGACAGGTGGGCATCAGCCCCAGCATTTT
.	TRBV7-9	.	TRBJ1-4	CASSEGTTNEKLFF	TGTGCCAGCAGCGAGGGTACTACTAATGAAAAACTGTTTTTT
.	TRBV18	.	TRBJ2-4	CASSPLTGAIAKNIQYF	TGTGCCAGCTCACCGTTGACAGGCGCTATAGCCAAAAACATTCAGTACTTC
.	TRBV7-3	.	TRBJ1-1	CASSLTEGLGTEAFF	TGTGCCAGCAGCTTAACGGAGGGATTAGGCACTGAAGCTTTCTTT
.	TRBV28	once	TRBJ1-2	CASSLLTSYGYTF	TGTGCCAGCAGTTTGTTGACTAGCTATGGCTACACCTTC
TRBD2	TRBV27	once	TRBJ2-3	CASSLLGGVADTQYF	TGTGCCAGCAGCCTCTTGGGGGGGGTTGCAGATACGCAGTATTTT
TRBD1	TRBV30	.	TRBJ1-5	CAWRGQEGQPQHF	TGTGCCTGGAGGGGACAGGAGGGTCAGCCCCAGCATTTT
.	TRBV6-4	.	TRBJ2-6	CASSDSLAAGANVLTF	TGTGCCAGCAGTGACTCTTTAGCGGCTGGGGCCAACGTCCTGACTTTC
.	TRBV7-9	few	TRBJ2-7	CASSPTSSYEQYF	TGTGCCAGCAGCCCTACTAGCTCCTACGAGCAGTACTTC
TRBD1	TRBV29-1	.	TRBJ2-7	CSVSDRAGNEQYF	TGCAGCGTGTCGGACAGGGCTGGGAACGAGCAGTACTTC
.	TRBV9	.	TRBJ1-1	CASSVEVQGGAEAFF	TGTGCCAGCAGCGTAGAGGTCCAGGGTGGCGCTGAAGCTTTCTTT
TRBD2	TRBV5-1	.	TRBJ2-3	CASSLTLAGAAIYTDTQYF	TGCGCCAGCAGCTTGACGCTAGCGGGGGCCGCAATATACACAGATACGCAGTATTTT
.	TRBV4-1	.	TRBJ1-1	CASSHAGNTEAFF	TGCGCCAGCAGCCACGCGGGAAACACTGAAGCTTTCTTT
TRBD1	TRBV20-1	.	TRBJ1-3	CSASGTGAGNTIYF	TGCAGTGCTAGTGGGACAGGGGCTGGAAACACCATATATTTT
.	TRBV23-1	once	TRBJ1-2	CASSHVHRSGYGYTF	TGCGCCAGCAGTCATGTCCACCGCTCAGGGTATGGCTACACCTTC
.	TRBV25-1	.	TRBJ1-1	CASSRGQGSEAFF	TGTGCCAGCAGTAGAGGTCAGGGGAGTGAAGCTTTCTTT
.	TRBV3-1/TRBV3-2	.	TRBJ2-3	CASSQDPSNTQYF	TGTGCCAGCAGCCAAGATCCTAGTAATACGCAGTATTTT
.	TRBV7-9	.	TRBJ2-3	CASSPTVTSTDTQYF	TGTGCCAGCAGCCCAACAGTAACTAGCACAGATACGCAGTATTTT
.	TRBV14	many	TRBJ1-3	CASSQERDWRNTIYF	TGTGCCAGCAGCCAAGAACGAGACTGGCGAAACACCATATATTTT
TRBD1	TRBV7-2	.	TRBJ2-1	CASSPDRGRNEQFF	TGTGCCAGCAGCCCTGACAGGGGGCGAAATGAGCAGTTCTTC
TRBD1	TRBV10-3	.	TRBJ2-3	CAISEFRGSDTQYF	TGTGCCATCAGTGAGTTCAGGGGGTCCGATACGCAGTATTTT
.	TRBV4-1	.	TRBJ1-2	CASSQETPGGGIYGYTF	TGCGCCAGCAGCCAAGAAACGCCTGGGGGGGGAATATATGGCTACACCTTC
.	TRBV5-4	.	TRBJ2-3	CASSGGGPDTQYF	TGTGCCAGCTCTGGGGGGGGGCCAGATACGCAGTATTTT
TRBD1	TRBV2	.	TRBJ1-6	CASSLDRVGSPLHF	TGTGCCAGCAGTCTGGACAGGGTCGGTTCACCCCTCCACTTT
.	TRBV2	.	TRBJ1-1	CASTLRPGVLWDTEAFF	TGTGCCAGCACCCTCCGGCCAGGGGTGTTGTGGGACACTGAAGCTTTCTTT
TRBD1	TRBV5-4	.	TRBJ1-6	CASSGEGQGHSPLHF	TGTGCCAGCAGCGGAGAGGGACAGGGGCATTCACCCCTCCACTTT
.	TRBV28	.	TRBJ1-4	CASSLPRNEKLFF	TGTGCCAGCAGTTTACCCAGAAATGAAAAACTGTTTTTT
.	TRBV28	.	TRBJ1-1	CASSLYPIHTTEAFF	TGTGCCAGCAGTTTATACCCCATCCACACCACTGAAGCTTTCTTT
.	TRBV6-5	.	TRBJ1-2	CASRSGTVYRAGGYTF	TGTGCCAGCCGTTCCGGCACCGTTTACCGGGCGGGGGGCTACACCTTC
.	TRBV7-2	.	TRBJ1-1	CASSMGGINTEAFF	TGTGCCAGCAGCATGGGGGGAATCAACACTGAAGCTTTCTTT
.	TRBV2	.	TRBJ1-5	CASNRRGLSSNQPQHF	TGTGCCAGCAATCGGCGGGGGCTTAGTAGCAATCAGCCCCAGCATTTT
.	TRBV18	.	TRBJ1-1	CASSPPGHLNTEAFF	TGTGCCAGCTCACCACCGGGACACCTGAACACTGAAGCTTTCTTT
TRBD1	TRBV7-9	.	TRBJ1-2	CASSLRDRGFGYTF	TGTGCCAGCAGCCTAAGGGACAGGGGTTTCGGCTACACCTTC
.	TRBV9	once	TRBJ2-2	CASSRQPDPSTGELFF	TGTGCCAGCAGCCGACAGCCCGATCCTAGCACCGGGGAGCTGTTTTTT
TRBD2	TRBV4-2	.	TRBJ2-1	CASSQDRRGEFDEQFF	TGTGCCAGCAGCCAAGATCGGCGGGGGGAGTTCGATGAGCAGTTCTTC
.	TRBV28	few	TRBJ2-5	CASSEGRETQYF	TGTGCCAGCAGCGAGGGTCGAGAGACCCAGTACTTC
TRBD1	TRBV5-4	once	TRBJ1-6	CASSAQGVGSPLHF	TGTGCCAGCAGCGCACAGGGGGTGGGTTCACCCCTCCACTTT
.	TRBV6-5	.	TRBJ1-3	CASRAIRWGNTIYF	TGTGCCAGCAGGGCAATCCGCTGGGGAAACACCATATATTTT